This record concerns one T cell receptor beta chain sequence. Its antigen is not known. In the PCR, 60 Vbeta and 13 Jbeta primers were used. In the authors' workflow: In a later analysis, the count reached 76 million or so unique TCR beta chains, with about 12 million shared. Assay: immunoSEQ multiplex PCR; the TCRdb copy retains only in-frame clones and omits some. V and J calls and clone size follow that table, whereas D and trimming were derived from the DNA. The sample holds around 220,000 clones, around 80% seen once. These data belong to a study of cytomegalovirus exposure and HLA in healthy donors. Across the study: T cells numbering around 190 million yielded some 100 million unique TCR beta sequences in an earlier analysis. Findings and limits, study-wide: Rare TCR sequences dominated, though some public TCRs recurred in many donors.

The sequenced sample was PBMCs. This clonotype originated in a girl aged 2 to 10 in good health and CMV-seronegative.

This CDR3 is CASSVGLRDRGTQYF. DNA for the CDR3: TGTGCCAGCAGTGTGGGTTTGCGGGATCGGGGTACGCAGTATTTT. The chain has TRBV6-1 and TRBJ2-3; D may be TRBD2 (6 bases). This CDR3 region has 15 residues. V lost 4 bases and J 8 bases, leaving 19 bases between the germline ends. The germline gives CDR1 MNHNS, CDR2 SASEGT.